The 31 T cell receptor beta chains given below trace back to one sample, sequenced in a study of cytomegalovirus exposure and HLA in healthy donors. Use of 60 Vbeta and 13 Jbeta primers characterized the PCR. Clones were sequenced by immunoSEQ multiplex PCR, and TCRdb holds only the in-frame ones, with some missing. The sample has some 250,000 clones; approximately 81% are singletons. Sequencing was carried out using PBMCs. The receptors originated from a woman aged 60-70 years in good health and CMV-seropositive.

The chain couples TRBV9 to TRBJ2-1, with 11 nucleotides matching TRBD1. Trimming cost V 3 bases and J 5 bases; bases outside gene matches: 4. The germline V gene encodes CDR1 SGDLS and CDR2 YYNGEE. The CDR3 covers 15 residues. The CDR3 loop is CASSAWTGGNNEQFF. The CDR3 bases are TGTGCCAGCAGCGCCTGGACAGGGGGCAACAATGAGCAGTTCTTC.

J is TRBJ1-1 and V is TRBV27; 9 bases map to TRBD1. Trimming cost V 8 bases and J 8 bases; bases outside gene matches: 9. The CDR3 extends over 13 amino acids. Germline V CDR1 and CDR2: MNHEY, SMNVEV (reference sequence). The CDR3 nucleotides are TGTGCCAGCCGCACAGGGGGCGCTCAGGAAGCTTTCTTT. It codes for CASRTGGAQEAFF.

The rearrangement joins TRBV7-6 to TRBJ2-3; a possible D gene is TRBD2 (5 bases). V dropped 1 base and J dropped 4 bases, with 6 bases sitting between them. The CDR3 has 13 amino acids. Per the germline V gene, CDR1 is SGHVS and CDR2 is FNYEAQ. The chain's CDR3 is CASSLERADTQYF. In DNA, the CDR3 is TGTGCCAGCAGCTTAGAGAGGGCAGATACGCAGTATTTT. The full variable domain, rest sourced from reference TRBV7-6 and TRBJ2-3, is GAGVSQSPRYKVTKRGQDVALRCDPISGHVSLYWYRQALGQGPEFLTYFNYEAQQDKSGLPNDRFSAERPEGSISTLTIQRTEQRDSAMYRCASSLERADTQYFGPGTRLTVL.

This clone was found a few times. This chain uses TRBV5-1 with TRBJ1-6, with 9 bases aligning to TRBD1. The CDR3 totals 16 residues. In germline, CDR1 is SGHRS, CDR2 YFSETQ. Trimming took 3 bases from V and 6 from J; bases not matched to a gene: 7. The CDR3 bases are TGCGCCAGCAGCTCCTCGGACAGGGGCAGTAATTCACCCCTCCACTTT. Protein sequence: CASSSSDRGSNSPLHF.

The chain recombines TRBV27 with TRBJ1-5; the D gene is possibly TRBD1 (6 bases). V lost 5 bases to trimming and J lost 1 base, with 15 bases between them. The CDR3 totals 16 residues. CDR1 and CDR2 (germline): MNHEY, SMNVEV (reference sequence). CDR3 sequence reads: CASSRSRGVSNQPQHF. In DNA, the CDR3 is TGTGCCAGCAGTCGGAGCAGGGGTGTGAGCAATCAGCCCCAGCATTTT.

V gene TRBV30 combines with J gene TRBJ1-5; 10 bases are a match to TRBD1. Germline assignment: CDR1 GTSNPN and CDR2 SVGIG (reference sequence). The CDR3 runs 13 residues. J lost 4 bases, V lost 5 bases, and 2 bases had no gene match. The CDR3 region is CAWAGQGNQPQHF. The DNA of the CDR3 is TGTGCCTGGGCGGGACAGGGGAATCAGCCCCAGCATTTT.

This clone was seen a few times. The chain joins TRBV19 to TRBJ2-7; weak D call: TRBD1 (5 bases). Germline V CDR1 and CDR2: LNHDA, SQIVND (reference sequence). Trimming left V 6 bases short and J 0 bases short, with 12 bases between. The CDR3 is 14 residues long. Written as DNA, the CDR3 is TGTGCCAGTAGCTCGACAGCTACCTCCTACGAGCAGTACTTC. As protein: CASSSTATSYEQYF.

This clone was counted a few times. The rearrangement uses TRBV15 and TRBJ2-7; the match to TRBD2 covers 9 bases. The CDR3 loop spans 17 amino acids. Per germline, CDR1 LNHNV and CDR2 YYDKDF (reference sequence). Losses at the gene ends were 3 bases for V and 0 bases for J; bases not matched to a gene: 9. DNA for the CDR3: TGTGCCACCAGCAGGGCTAGCGGGGCCCTAAGCTCCTACGAGCAGTACTTC. Protein sequence: CATSRASGALSSYEQYF.

This clone was seen more than once but under ten times. The chain couples TRBV11-2 to TRBJ2-7; D is possibly TRBD2 (5 bases). V lost 5 bases and J 3 bases, leaving 11 bases between the germline ends. The CDR3 totals 13 residues. Germline-derived CDR1 and CDR2 are SGHAT and FQNNGV. The CDR3 region is CASSPYRDYEQYF. CDR3 DNA sequence: TGTGCCAGCAGCCCGTACCGGGACTACGAGCAGTACTTC.

The V call is TRBV11-1, the J call TRBJ2-7; possible D gene TRBD2, 6 bases. Germline loops: CDR1 SGHAT, CDR2 FQDESV (reference sequence). Trimming took off 4 bases at V and 3 bases at J, with 10 bases between the two ends. The CDR3 runs to 13 residues. Here the CDR3 reads CASSSQGGYEQYF. CDR3 bases: TGTGCCAGCAGCTCGCAGGGAGGCTACGAGCAGTACTTC.

V is TRBV19 and J is TRBJ1-2, with D unclear. The CDR3 has 13 residues. CDR1 and CDR2 from the germline V gene are LNHDA and SQIVND (reference sequence). Trimming pared 5 bases from V and 4 bases from J, leaving 11 bases between. The CDR3 reads CASSSSTSYGYTF. The CDR3 region has the DNA TGTGCCAGTAGTTCATCGACAAGCTATGGCTACACCTTC.

The chain is built from TRBV7-2 and TRBJ2-1, with 7 bases aligning to TRBD2. Germline-derived CDR1 and CDR2 are SGHTA and FQGNSA. The CDR3 is made up of 16 amino acids. V lost 1 base to trimming and J lost 3 bases; unmatched junction nucleotides: 6. The DNA of the CDR3 is TGTGCCAGCAGCTTAGATGTCGGGAGGATCTACAATGAGCAGTTCTTC. As protein: CASSLDVGRIYNEQFF.

This CDR3 reads CASSMLRGVDEQFF. The CDR3 coding sequence is TGCGCCAGCAGTATGCTCCGGGGAGTGGATGAGCAGTTCTTC. This chain links TRBV5-1 with TRBJ2-1; TRBD2 is a possible D gene (5 bases). The CDR3 length is 14 residues. CDR1 is SGHRS, CDR2 YFSETQ, per germline. Trimming removed 5 bases at V and 8 bases at J, with 17 bases between.

On this clone itself: Other DNA sequences from this sample encode an identical CDR3 as well. The rearrangement links TRBV27 to TRBJ2-7, with 7 nucleotides matching TRBD2. CDR3 length: 15 amino acids. Germline V gene sequence: CDR1 MNHEY, CDR2 SMNVEV (reference sequence). V gave up 5 bases and J gave up 5 bases; unmatched junction bases: 12. The CDR3 coding sequence is TGTGCCAGCAGTGAAAGGACTAGTGGGAGGAACGAGCAGTACTTC. Its translation is CASSERTSGRNEQYF.

The V call is TRBV6-1, the J call TRBJ1-5; D ambiguous. Trimming pared 8 bases from V and 3 bases from J, leaving 11 bases between. The CDR3 has 13 amino acids. Per germline, CDR1 MNHNS and CDR2 SASEGT. The CDR3, as DNA: TGTGCCAGCCCAGGTGTCCACAATCAGCCCCAGCATTTT. It translates to CASPGVHNQPQHF.

The V gene is TRBV19, the J gene TRBJ2-6, with D possibly matching TRBD1 (6 bases). Germline V lookup: CDR1 LNHDA, CDR2 SQIVND (reference sequence). Deletions cut 4 bases from V and 1 base from J, with 17 bases between. The length of the CDR3 is 18 residues. CDR3: CASSNRDTGYSGANVLTF. The CDR3 DNA is TGTGCCAGTAGTAACCGGGACACAGGATATTCTGGGGCCAACGTCCTGACTTTC.

This clone showed up just a few times. The CDR3 region has the DNA TGCGCCAGCAGCTTCGGGTTAGCGATGACCGGGGAGCTGTTTTTT. Translated, it gives CASSFGLAMTGELFF. V is TRBV5-1 and J is TRBJ2-2; D might be TRBD2 (5 bases). The V and J ends lost 2 bases and 5 bases respectively, with 13 bases between them. The CDR3 is made up of 15 amino acids. Germline CDR1 SGHRS, CDR2 YFSETQ. Combining the CDR3 with reference TRBV5-1 and TRBJ2-2 gives the whole variable domain KAGVTQTPRYLIKTRGQQVTLSCSPISGHRSVSWYQQTPGQGLQFLFEYFSETQRNKGNFPGRFSGRQFSNSRSEMNVSTLELGDSALYLCASSFGLAMTGELFFGEGSRLTVL.

This chain uses TRBV18 with TRBJ2-7; 7 bases are shared with TRBD2. The CDR3 sequence is 15 residues long. Germline V lookup: CDR1 KGHSH, CDR2 LQKENI. V lost 2 bases and J lost 5; bases outside the gene matches: 9. CDR3 in DNA: TGTGCCAGCTCACCAGGGCAAGCGGGACCCCACGAGCAGTACTTC. This sequence encodes CASSPGQAGPHEQYF. Based on the CDR3 plus reference TRBV18 and TRBJ2-7, the full variable domain is NAGVMQNPRHLVRRRGQEARLRCSPMKGHSHVYWYRQLPEEGLKFMVYLQKENIIDESGMPKERFSAEFPKEGPSILRIQQVVRGDSAAYFCASSPGQAGPHEQYFGPGTRLTVT.

The gene calls are TRBV5-1 and TRBJ2-3, with TRBD2 matching 7 bases. CDR3 length: 15 residues. V trimming: 0 bases; J trimming: 5 bases; junction bases outside the gene matches: 6. Germline V gene lookup returns CDR1 SGHRS and CDR2 YFSETQ. The CDR3 here is CASSLASGIRDTQYF. CDR3 bases: TGCGCCAGCAGCTTGGCCAGCGGGATAAGAGATACGCAGTATTTT. The whole variable domain, filled in from reference TRBV5-1 and TRBJ2-3, reads KAGVTQTPRYLIKTRGQQVTLSCSPISGHRSVSWYQQTPGQGLQFLFEYFSETQRNKGNFPGRFSGRQFSNSRSEMNVSTLELGDSALYLCASSLASGIRDTQYFGPGTRLTVL.

The chain has TRBV27 and TRBJ2-7; TRBD1 matches at 8 bases. There are 14 residues in the CDR3. Germline CDR1 reads MNHEY; CDR2 reads SMNVEV (reference sequence). V was pared by 8 bases and J by 1 base, with 7 bases of the junction left unmatched. The CDR3 sequence: CASRRQGTSYEQYF. The CDR3 DNA is TGTGCCAGCCGCAGACAGGGGACTTCCTACGAGCAGTACTTC.

The genes are TRBV6-1 and TRBJ2-7, with D perhaps TRBD2 (5 bases). V lost 6 bases and J lost 4, with 16 bases in between. Looked up from germline, CDR1 is MNHNS and CDR2 is SASEGT. This CDR3 is built from 14 residues. The CDR3 here is CASRNPPGKYEQYF. DNA of the CDR3: TGTGCCAGCAGGAACCCCCCGGGGAAGTACGAGCAGTACTTC.

This chain uses TRBV27 with TRBJ1-4; a possible D gene is TRBD1 (5 bases). Per germline, CDR1 MNHEY and CDR2 SMNVEV (reference sequence). Trimming removed 3 bases from V and 11 bases from J, with 10 bases in between. CDR3 size: 12 residues. The CDR3: CASSFLGRKLFF. For the CDR3, the DNA is TGTGCCAGCAGTTTCCTGGGGCGGAAACTGTTTTTT.

The CDR3 bases are TGTGCCAGCAGTGCGGCGCGGACAGGGAACTATGGCTACACCTTC. Translating gives CASSAARTGNYGYTF. This chain connects TRBV6-1 to TRBJ1-2; 8 bases fit TRBD1. V lost 4 bases to trimming and J lost 2 bases; unmatched junction nucleotides: 6. The CDR3 runs 15 residues. CDR1 and CDR2 (germline): MNHNS, SASEGT.

V gene TRBV7-9 combines with J gene TRBJ2-5; 8 bases are shared with TRBD2. CDR3 length: 13 amino acids. V was pared by 3 bases and J by 5 bases, with 2 bases of the junction left unmatched. Per the germline V gene, CDR1 is SEHNR and CDR2 is FQNEAQ (reference sequence). The DNA of the CDR3 is TGTGCCAGCAGCTTCGGGAGGGTGGAGACCCAGTACTTC. It yields the protein CASSFGRVETQYF.

A single count supports this clone. The J gene is TRBJ2-5, the V gene TRBV5-1; 9 bases line up with TRBD2. Germline CDR1 SGHRS, CDR2 YFSETQ. The CDR3 loop spans 15 amino acids. With V trimmed by 2 bases and J by 5 bases, 7 bases remained unmatched. In nucleotides, the CDR3 is TGCGCCAGCAGCTTCCAGCGGGAGGCTAGGGAGACCCAGTACTTC. Translation gives CASSFQREARETQYF.

The J gene is TRBJ2-7, the V gene TRBV29-1, with 8 bases fitting TRBD1. Per germline, CDR1 SQVTM and CDR2 ANQGSEA. V trimming: 4 bases; J trimming: 7 bases; junction bases outside the gene matches: 12. This CDR3 is 14 amino acids long. The CDR3 protein is CSVVGDRFLREQYF. CDR3 nucleotide sequence: TGCAGCGTTGTGGGGGACAGGTTCTTGAGAGAGCAGTACTTC.

The sample holds one count of this clone. The rearrangement uses TRBV5-1 and TRBJ1-2, with 8 bases that match TRBD1. The V gene's germline CDR1 is SGHRS and CDR2 YFSETQ. The ends lost 3 bases at V and 8 bases at J; junction bases unmatched: 12. This CDR3 region has 15 residues. The CDR3 sequence: CASSSGNQGAEGYTF. CDR3 DNA sequence: TGCGCCAGCAGCTCCGGCAATCAGGGGGCAGAAGGCTACACCTTC.

This sequence joins TRBV14 and TRBJ2-7; 11 nucleotides match TRBD1. J gave up 3 bases and V 3 bases, and 10 bases lay outside the gene matches. Germline V gene sequence: CDR1 SGHDN, CDR2 FVKESK. The CDR3 has 17 residues. The CDR3 coding sequence is TGTGCCAGCAGCCAGGGCTTCACAGGGACAGGGGGCTACGAGCAGTACTTC. Translating it yields CASSQGFTGTGGYEQYF. Supplemented by reference TRBV14 and TRBJ2-7, the full variable domain reads EAGVTQFPSHSVIEKGQTVTLRCDPISGHDNLYWYRRVMGKEIKFLLHFVKESKQDESGMPNNRFLAERTGGTYSTLKVQPAELEDSGVYFCASSQGFTGTGGYEQYFGPGTRLTVT.

The chain employs TRBV7-9 and TRBJ2-3; tentatively, D is TRBD1 (6 bases). Germline values: CDR1 SEHNR, CDR2 FQNEAQ (reference sequence). The CDR3 covers 16 residues. V was trimmed by 6 bases and J by 0 bases, leaving 16 bases between them. CDR3 sequence reads: CASRSRGPESTDTQYF. The CDR3, as DNA: TGTGCCAGCAGGAGCAGGGGACCGGAAAGCACAGATACGCAGTATTTT.

The chain employs TRBV4-1 and TRBJ1-1; D not resolved. The germline CDR1 and CDR2 sequences are MGHRA and YSYEKL. The length of the CDR3 is 13 residues. V was pared by 4 bases and J by 4 bases, with 10 bases between. This CDR3 reads CASSPTALTEAFF. CDR3 sequence (DNA): TGCGCCAGCAGCCCTACAGCCCTCACTGAAGCTTTCTTT.

Note on this clone: A read error may account for a junction end that differs from germline. The identical CDR3 is also encoded by other nucleotide sequences in the sample. The chain uses TRBV7-9 and TRBJ1-1; a weak D match, TRBD1 (5 bases). Germline V lookup: CDR1 SEHNR, CDR2 FQNEAQ (reference sequence). This CDR3 spans 17 amino acids. The DNA for the CDR3 is TGTTCCAGCAGCTTAGGTCACAGGATCGGTGTCGACACTGAAGCTTTCTTT. This encodes CSSSLGHRIGVDTEAFF.